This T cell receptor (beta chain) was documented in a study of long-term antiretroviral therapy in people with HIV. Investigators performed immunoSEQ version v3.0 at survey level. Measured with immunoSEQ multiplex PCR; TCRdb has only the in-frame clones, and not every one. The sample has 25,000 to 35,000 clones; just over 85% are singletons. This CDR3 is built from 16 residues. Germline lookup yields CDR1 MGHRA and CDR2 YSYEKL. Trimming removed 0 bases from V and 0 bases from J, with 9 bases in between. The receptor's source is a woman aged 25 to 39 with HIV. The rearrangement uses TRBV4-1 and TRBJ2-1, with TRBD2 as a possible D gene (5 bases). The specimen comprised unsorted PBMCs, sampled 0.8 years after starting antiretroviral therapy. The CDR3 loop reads CASSQDSGNSYNEQFF. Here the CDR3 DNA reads TGCGCCAGCAGCCAAGATTCCGGGAACTCCTACAATGAGCAGTTCTTC.